The clone carrying this T cell receptor (beta chain) showed up just a few times. These data belong to a study of T cells in Graves' hyperthyroidism and ophthalmopathy. The germline CDR1 and CDR2 sequences are GTSNPN and SVGIG (reference sequence). The V gene end was trimmed by 6 bases and the J gene end by 3 bases; junction bases not matched to a gene: 8. The CDR3 consists of 13 residues. It was RNA transcripts that yielded the amplified TCR beta CDR3 regions. The TCR CDR3 first-round RT-PCR relied on the HTBI primer set. From the multiplex PCR reads, TCRdb called clonotypes with MiXCR, one entry per CDR3 protein. The sample shows under 300,000 distinct CDR3 sequences, 13% to 15% of them seen only once.

The sequence derives from a woman in her 40s with Graves' hyperthyroidism that later progressed to Graves' ophthalmopathy. The material sequenced was blood. The chain joins TRBV30 to TRBJ2-7; TRBD1 agrees at 7 bases. For the CDR3, the DNA is TGTGCCTGCTTTCCGGGACAGAACTACGAGCAGTACTTC. It yields the protein CACFPGQNYEQYF.